The rows below give T cell receptor beta chains drawn from one sample of a study of cytomegalovirus exposure and HLA in healthy donors. Here immunoSEQ multiplex PCR was the method, and the copy in TCRdb shows in-frame clones only, minus some. Of over 150,000 clones in the sample, about 86% are singletons; the top ten hold about 1.9%. The sequencing sample was made of PBMCs. The source of these receptors is a human donor in good health. Both conserved end residues are part of each CDR3. The D gene is left open where the match is weak. Size tells how often a clone was seen (once, few, many) or the class of an expanded clone, and some rows leave it out.

j_call: TRBJ2-5
d_call: TRBD1
clone_size: -
v_call: TRBV2
cdr3_aa: CASSGDRGRGTGQETQYF
cdr3_nt: TGTGCCAGCAGTGGGGACAGAGGTAGGGGGACAGGCCAAGAGACCCAGTACTTC

j_call: TRBJ2-7
d_call: TRBD2
clone_size: -
v_call: TRBV5-1
cdr3_aa: CASSLSLAGGDFSYEQYF
cdr3_nt: TGCGCCAGCAGCTTGTCACTAGCGGGAGGGGATTTCTCCTACGAGCAGTACTTC

j_call: TRBJ2-6
d_call: -
clone_size: few
v_call: TRBV19
cdr3_aa: CASSYSGANVLTF
cdr3_nt: TGTGCCAGTAGTTATTCTGGGGCCAACGTCCTGACTTTC

j_call: TRBJ2-3
d_call: -
clone_size: -
v_call: TRBV7-8
cdr3_aa: CASSLATETQYF
cdr3_nt: TGTGCCAGCAGCTTAGCAACTGAAACGCAGTATTTT

j_call: TRBJ2-5
d_call: TRBD2
clone_size: -
v_call: TRBV18
cdr3_aa: CASSPLREGRRETQYF
cdr3_nt: TGTGCCAGCTCACCCCTTCGGGAGGGCCGACGGGAGACCCAGTACTTC

j_call: TRBJ1-4
d_call: TRBD1
clone_size: -
v_call: TRBV6-5
cdr3_aa: CASSYSHRGGEKLFF
cdr3_nt: TGTGCCAGCAGTTACTCTCACAGGGGTGGCGAAAAACTGTTTTTT

j_call: TRBJ2-7
d_call: -
clone_size: few
v_call: TRBV30
cdr3_aa: CAWSDREQYF
cdr3_nt: TGTGCCTGGAGCGACAGGGAGCAGTACTTC

j_call: TRBJ2-2
d_call: -
clone_size: -
v_call: TRBV5-1
cdr3_aa: CASSLDPGSTGELFF
cdr3_nt: TGCGCCAGCAGCTTGGATCCTGGCAGCACCGGGGAGCTGTTTTTT

j_call: TRBJ1-1
d_call: TRBD1
clone_size: -
v_call: TRBV7-2
cdr3_aa: CASSSLTGTVAEAFF
cdr3_nt: TGTGCCAGCAGCTCACTCACCGGGACAGTTGCTGAAGCTTTCTTT

j_call: TRBJ2-7
d_call: -
clone_size: -
v_call: TRBV5-1
cdr3_aa: CASSLEGGTYEQYF
cdr3_nt: TGCGCCAGCAGCTTGGAGGGAGGTACCTACGAGCAGTACTTC